One sample yielded the 6 T cell receptor beta chains listed below, sequenced in a study of blood T cell repertoires in COVID-19. Clones were read by immunoSEQ multiplex PCR, and TCRdb kept only the in-frame ones, dropping some. Among more than 70,000 clones listed, roughly nine tenths were seen once. The specimen sequenced was peripheral blood. These receptor sequences come from a man over 45 with acute or convalescent COVID-19.

The chain carries TRBV5-1 and TRBJ2-1, with D possibly matching TRBD1 (6 bases). The V end was cut by 4 bases, the J end by 6 bases, with 14 bases between. Germline V CDR1 and CDR2: SGHRS, YFSETQ. This CDR3 region has 14 residues. This CDR3 is CASSPTGVGNEQFF. CDR3 DNA sequence: TGCGCCAGCAGCCCGACAGGTGTCGGCAATGAGCAGTTCTTC.

The rearrangement joins TRBV2 to TRBJ1-3; 8 positions match TRBD1. In germline, CDR1 is SNHLY, CDR2 FYNNEI. The CDR3 is 16 amino acids. Losses at the gene ends were 5 bases for V and 2 bases for J; bases not matched to a gene: 8. The CDR3 loop reads CASSFSDRGTGNTIYF. The CDR3 DNA sequence: TGTGCCAGCAGTTTCTCAGACAGGGGCACTGGAAACACCATATATTTT.

The V and J genes are TRBV7-9 and TRBJ1-1, with 7 bases fitting TRBD1. Per the germline V gene, CDR1 is SEHNR and CDR2 is FQNEAQ (reference sequence). CDR3 length equals 15 residues. Trimming removed 6 bases from V and 4 bases from J; junction bases left unmatched: 11. The chain's CDR3 is CASRPETGVGTEAFF. The CDR3 DNA reads TGTGCCAGCAGGCCCGAAACAGGGGTCGGCACTGAAGCTTTCTTT.

This chain connects TRBV6-5 to TRBJ2-7, with 7 bases aligning to TRBD2. The CDR3 runs 13 residues. After removal of 6 bases from V and 5 bases from J, the junction contained 7 bases not matched to a gene. In germline, CDR1 is MNHEY, CDR2 SVGAGI. The CDR3 here is CASRTGGGNEQYV. The CDR3 coding sequence is TGTGCCAGCAGAACCGGGGGAGGGAACGAGCAGTACGTC.

The chain uses TRBV3-1 (or the pseudogene TRBV3-2) and TRBJ2-3, with 11 bases matching TRBD2. The J segment lost 5 bases and the V segment lost 2 bases, leaving 12 bases of the junction unmatched. CDR1 is LGHDT and CDR2 is YNNKEL in the germline V gene (reference sequence). The CDR3 runs 18 residues. CDR3 sequence: CASSQTSASGGRGDTQYF. The CDR3 DNA follows: TGTGCCAGCAGCCAAACGTCGGCTAGCGGGGGGCGGGGAGATACGCAGTATTTT.

This chain uses TRBV7-2 with TRBJ2-3; a weak D match, TRBD2 (5 bases). This CDR3 region has 15 residues. Trimming removed 4 bases from V and 4 bases from J, with 15 bases in between. Germline V gene sequence: CDR1 SGHTA, CDR2 FQGNSA. As DNA, the CDR3 is TGTGCCAGCAGCTCGCCGGCGGGCCCGCCAGATACGCAGTATTTT. It yields the protein CASSSPAGPPDTQYF.